What follows describes a single T cell receptor beta chain. In its sample, this clone was seen many times. No cognate antigen has been identified for it. Base qualities are not provided; no much larger clone lies one nucleotide away. The record originates from a study of T cells after posttransplantation cyclophosphamide (dated by TCRdb to between 2015 and 2016). About the study as a whole: Using TRB sequencing, the study followed how the T cell repertoire reconstituted after myeloablative bone marrow transplantation in which posttransplantation cyclophosphamide served as GVHD prophylaxis. Public TRB sequences were searched against a database of over 3,600 sequences associated with responses to pathogens, tumor antigens, self-antigens and alloantigens. In 3 patients, TRB sequencing was also performed on up to 3 more blood samples taken 2 to 5.2 years after transplant, and in a handful of patients, pretransplant blood was also TRB-sequenced. TRB sequencing was performed on blood from all 34 PTCy patients with 1-year posttransplant specimens. TRA and TRB clonality were tightly correlated in several samples, so subsequent TCR analyses focused on TRB only. Samples from some 33 PTCy-treated patients and 16 related bone marrow donors of those patients were subjected to antigen receptor sequencing.

Peripheral blood samples were provided by related bone marrow donors on the day of marrow donation. Peripheral blood and bone marrow mononuclear cells were isolated by Ficoll-Hypaque density centrifugation and were cryopreserved. The CDR3 runs 12 amino acids, cysteine and phenylalanine included. Left in the record is the CDR3 DNA by itself, 36 bases read in frame from the first base. V is shortened by 5 bases, J by 2 bases, and the region joining them spans 6 bases. Taken from the germline V gene, the CDR1 and CDR2 loops are MNHEY and SVGAGI. What the research found in general, with its limitations: Donor-recipient similarity was low at 1-2 months but increased during the first year, and donor CD8+ memory clones often dominated later blood repertoires. Across under 50 patients, recipient CMV seropositivity and CMV reactivation were highly associated with TRB clonality; PTCy diversity was similar to CNI/methotrexate controls. The TRB repertoires of T cells infiltrating skin or the GI tract showed only limited overlap with the TRB repertoires found in blood.

TRB sequencing was run on genomic DNA with either the immunoSEQ assay at survey resolution or the hsTCRB kit. The study's own analysis went as follows. The immunoSEQ software handled the initial read processing, while the LymphoSeq R package was used for the repertoire analyses. Clonality was calculated as 1 minus normalized Shannon entropy, and the Gini coefficient was also calculated for each TRB dataset. To infer phenotypes in unsorted samples, TRB sequences from sorted subsets of the recipient or donor were mapped onto unsorted samples from the same recipient. Entries here come from immuneACCESS through TCRdb and include only in-frame sequences with V and J called. Some clones fail to appear in such tables; in the studies checked, an unresolved V gene covers under half of the shortfall, and the cause of the remainder is unknown. That table furnishes V, J and clone size, whereas the DNA furnished D and trimming. This sample holds tens of thousands of clones in total, without any singletons. The top ten constitute around 3% of the sample.

The chain employs TRBV6-5 and TRBJ1-2, with the D gene uncertain. The clonotype was recovered from a woman aged 60-75 years in good health, CMV-negative, and a related stem cell transplant donor. The sample comprised PBMCs. This receptor has the CDR3 CASSRQNYGYTF. The nucleotide sequence reads TGTGCCAGCAGTCGCCAGAACTATGGCTACACCTTC.